These T cell receptor beta chains were read from a single sample in a study of T cell repertoires in cytomegalovirus infection. TCRdb redid the calling of the reads with MiXCR, one entry per CDR3 protein. In the table there are approximately 130,000 distinct CDR3 sequences, 20% to 30% of which are singletons. These receptors are not linked to any known antigen. Sequenced sample: PBMCs, sequenced either directly or after in vitro stimulation (not recorded which). These receptors were taken from a human donor in good health (CMV status not recorded). Some clones in this sample may be carry-over from other donors' samples. Both conserved end residues are part of each CDR3. The D gene is left open where the match is weak. Rows may omit the clone size; those that give it use once, few, many or a size class.

D,size,V,J,CDR3,DNA
NA,NA,TRBV12-3/TRBV12-4,TRBJ1-4,CASSIDGNEKLFF,TGTGCCAGCAGTATAGACGGTAATGAAAAACTGTTTTTT
NA,few,TRBV7-2,TRBJ2-5,CASSYKGSEETQYF,TGTGCCAGCAGCTACAAGGGGTCAGAAGAGACCCAGTACTTC
NA,many,TRBV12-3/TRBV12-4,TRBJ1-4,CASATDNEKLFF,TGTGCCAGCGCCACAGATAATGAAAAACTGTTTTTT
TRBD2,many,TRBV7-2,TRBJ2-7,CASSLVGSGVSYEQYF,TGTGCCAGCAGCTTAGTGGGTAGCGGGGTCTCCTACGAGCAGTACTTC
NA,few,TRBV28,TRBJ1-3,CASQSGPGNTIYF,TGTGCCAGCCAATCGGGTCCTGGAAACACCATATATTTT
NA,few,TRBV2,TRBJ1-3,CASSGHGSGNTIYF,TGTGCCAGCAGTGGACACGGCTCTGGAAACACCATATATTTT
TRBD1,many,TRBV10-3,TRBJ1-5,CAISPTGRNQPQHF,TGTGCCATCAGTCCGACAGGGCGCAATCAGCCCCAGCATTTT
NA,NA,TRBV7-9,TRBJ2-5,CASSADRDQETQYF,TGTGCCAGCAGCGCAGACAGAGACCAAGAGACCCAGTACTTC
NA,few,TRBV12-3/TRBV12-4,TRBJ2-3,CASRSGTSAQYF,TGTGCCAGCAGATCCGGGACTTCTGCGCAGTATTTT
TRBD1,many,TRBV7-9,TRBJ2-3,CASSPGTGATDTQYF,TGTGCCAGCAGCCCCGGGACAGGGGCGACAGATACGCAGTATTTT
NA,few,TRBV6-1,TRBJ2-7,CASTSHRTTPYEQYF,TGTGCCAGCACCTCACATCGGACAACCCCATACGAGCAGTACTTC
TRBD2,many,TRBV7-8,TRBJ2-1,CASSLVGSGRANEQFF,TGTGCCAGCAGCTTAGTAGGTAGCGGGAGGGCCAATGAGCAGTTCTTC
NA,once,TRBV6-6,TRBJ2-1,CASSYPGVGFF,TGTGCCAGCAGTTACCCGGGGGTGGGATTCTTC
NA,few,TRBV20-1,TRBJ2-1,CSASRSNEQFF,TGCAGTGCGAGTCGATCAAATGAGCAGTTCTTC
TRBD2,NA,TRBV12-3/TRBV12-4,TRBJ2-1,CASTAGLALYNEQFF,TGTGCCAGCACCGCGGGACTAGCGCTGTACAATGAGCAGTTCTTC
NA,NA,TRBV2,TRBJ1-2,CASSEGVNYGYTF,TGTGCCAGCAGTGAAGGGGTCAATTATGGCTACACCTTC
NA,NA,TRBV6-2/TRBV6-3,TRBJ1-5,CASSSWGGQPQHF,TGTGCCAGCAGTTCCTGGGGGGGTCAGCCCCAGCATTTT
NA,many,TRBV7-2,TRBJ2-3,CASSYRGRSTDTQYF,TGTGCCAGCAGCTATCGAGGTCGGAGCACAGATACGCAGTATTTT
NA,NA,TRBV12-3/TRBV12-4,TRBJ2-5,CASGSGRYQETQYF,TGTGCCAGCGGTAGCGGCCGATACCAAGAGACCCAGTACTTC
NA,NA,TRBV5-1,TRBJ2-5,CASSPYGRILQETQYF,TGCGCCAGCAGCCCCTATGGACGGATTTTACAAGAGACCCAGTACTTC
TRBD1,few,TRBV7-3,TRBJ2-1,CASSPDRGNEQFF,TGTGCCAGCAGCCCTGACAGGGGTAATGAGCAGTTCTTC
NA,NA,TRBV11-1,TRBJ1-1,CASTGVYTEAFF,TGTGCCAGCACAGGGGTTTACACTGAAGCTTTCTTT
NA,NA,TRBV18,TRBJ1-3,CASSPDSSGNTIYF,TGTGCCAGCTCACCGGACAGCTCTGGAAACACCATATATTTT
NA,few,TRBV6-4,TRBJ2-2,CASSDSIGGAGELFF,TGTGCCAGCAGTGACTCGATCGGGGGCGCCGGGGAGCTGTTTTTT
NA,NA,TRBV24-1,TRBJ2-3,CATSEGRDWDTQYF,TGTGCCACCAGTGAGGGACGGGACTGGGATACGCAGTATTTT
TRBD2,NA,TRBV20-1,TRBJ2-5,CSALGGTQETQYF,TGCAGTGCTTTGGGGGGGACCCAAGAGACCCAGTACTTC
NA,many,TRBV7-2,TRBJ1-3,CASSRYPSGVSSGNTIYF,TGTGCCAGCAGCCGGTACCCCTCGGGGGTGAGCTCTGGAAACACCATATATTTT
TRBD2,NA,TRBV20-1,TRBJ2-1,CSARPGTSGIGEQFF,TGCAGTGCGCGCCCCGGGACTAGCGGGATAGGGGAGCAGTTCTTC
TRBD1,few,TRBV20-1,TRBJ1-5,CSHTGDSNQPQHF,TGCAGCCACACAGGGGATAGCAATCAGCCCCAGCATTTT
NA,few,TRBV9,TRBJ1-1,CASSVGVGGRGAHNEAFF,TGTGCCAGCAGCGTAGGGGTAGGGGGGCGAGGGGCGCACAATGAAGCTTTCTTT